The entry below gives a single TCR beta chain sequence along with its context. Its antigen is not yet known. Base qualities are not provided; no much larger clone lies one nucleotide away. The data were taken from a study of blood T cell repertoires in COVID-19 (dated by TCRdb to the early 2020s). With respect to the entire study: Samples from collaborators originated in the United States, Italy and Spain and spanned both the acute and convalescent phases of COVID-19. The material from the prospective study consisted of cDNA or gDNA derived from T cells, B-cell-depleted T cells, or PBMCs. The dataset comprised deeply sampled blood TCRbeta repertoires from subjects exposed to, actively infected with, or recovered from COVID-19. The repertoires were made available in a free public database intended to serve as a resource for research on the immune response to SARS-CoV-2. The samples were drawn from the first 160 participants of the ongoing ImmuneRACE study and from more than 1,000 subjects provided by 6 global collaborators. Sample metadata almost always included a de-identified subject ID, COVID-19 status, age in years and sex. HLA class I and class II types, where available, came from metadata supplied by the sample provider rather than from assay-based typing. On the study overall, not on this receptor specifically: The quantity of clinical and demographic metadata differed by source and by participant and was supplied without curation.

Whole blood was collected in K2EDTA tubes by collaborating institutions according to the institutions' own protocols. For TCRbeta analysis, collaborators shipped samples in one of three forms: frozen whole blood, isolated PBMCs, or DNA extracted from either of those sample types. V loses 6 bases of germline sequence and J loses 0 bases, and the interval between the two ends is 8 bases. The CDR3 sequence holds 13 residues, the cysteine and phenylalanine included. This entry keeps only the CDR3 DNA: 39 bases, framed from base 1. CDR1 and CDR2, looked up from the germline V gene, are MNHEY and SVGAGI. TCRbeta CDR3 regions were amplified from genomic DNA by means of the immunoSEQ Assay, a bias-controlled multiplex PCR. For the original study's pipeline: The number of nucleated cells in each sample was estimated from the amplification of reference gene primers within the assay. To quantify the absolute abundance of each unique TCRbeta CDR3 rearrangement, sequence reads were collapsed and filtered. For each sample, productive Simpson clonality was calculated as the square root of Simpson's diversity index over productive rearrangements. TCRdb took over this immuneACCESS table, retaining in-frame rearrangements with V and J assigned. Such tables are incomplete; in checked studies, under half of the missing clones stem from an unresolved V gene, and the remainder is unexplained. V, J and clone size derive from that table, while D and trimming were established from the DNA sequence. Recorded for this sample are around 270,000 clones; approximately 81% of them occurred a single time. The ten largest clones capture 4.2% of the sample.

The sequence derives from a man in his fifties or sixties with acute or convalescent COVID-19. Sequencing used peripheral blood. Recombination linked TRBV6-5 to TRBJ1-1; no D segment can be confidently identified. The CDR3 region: CASSLIMNTEAFF. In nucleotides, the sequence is TGTGCCAGCAGCCTTATTATGAACACTGAAGCTTTCTTT.